The 6 T cell receptor beta chains listed next were all sequenced from one sample in a study of cytomegalovirus exposure and HLA in healthy donors. Produced via immunoSEQ multiplex PCR; TCRdb's table is partial and in-frame only. The table has a few hundred thousand clones, around 85% seen once. The sequenced material came from PBMCs. Receptors originate from a woman under 30 in good health and CMV-seronegative.

This chain joins TRBV5-1 and TRBJ1-4; TRBD1 is a possible D gene (5 bases). CDR1 is SGHRS and CDR2 is YFSETQ in the germline V gene. This CDR3 contains 14 residues. The V end lost 4 bases, the J end lost 8 bases, and 15 bases lay between the germline ends. The chain's CDR3 is CASSAGVLGEKLFF. As DNA, the CDR3 is TGCGCCAGCAGCGCGGGGGTCTTGGGGGAAAAACTGTTTTTT.

This chain links TRBV7-6 with TRBJ2-6; D not certain. CDR3 size: 15 residues. CDR1 and CDR2 from the germline V gene are SGHVS and FNYEAQ. V lost 5 bases and J 4 bases, leaving 12 bases between the germline ends. CDR3 DNA sequence: TGTGCCAGCAGCCATCTAGACTCCGGGGCCAACGTCCTGACTTTC. Its protein product is CASSHLDSGANVLTF.

This CDR3 is CASSIGQVLLNTEAFF. CDR3 DNA sequence: TGCGCCAGCAGCATCGGACAGGTCCTCCTGAACACTGAAGCTTTCTTT. The rearrangement uses TRBV5-1 and TRBJ1-1; 7 bases match TRBD1. The CDR3 runs to 16 residues. With 4 bases clipped from V and 0 bases from J, the junction kept 9 bases outside the gene matches. Germline CDR1 reads SGHRS; CDR2 reads YFSETQ.

This chain connects TRBV29-1 to TRBJ2-1; TRBD2 agrees at 7 bases. The CDR3 consists of 15 residues. Trimming at V came to 1 base and at J to 4 bases, leaving 7 bases not matched to a gene. Germline CDR1 and CDR2: SQVTM and ANQGSEA. The CDR3 reads CSVEGLSGIYNEQFF. DNA for the CDR3: TGCAGCGTTGAAGGTTTAAGCGGGATTTACAATGAGCAGTTCTTC.

The genes are TRBV6-1 and TRBJ1-1; maybe TRBD1 (6 bases). The V end was cut by 10 bases, the J end by 5 bases, with 14 bases between. The CDR3 runs 12 residues. CDR1 is MNHNS, CDR2 SASEGT, per germline. CDR3 region: CATLDRRTEAFF. CDR3 in DNA: TGTGCCACCCTAGACAGGAGGACTGAAGCTTTCTTT.

The chain is built from TRBV5-1 and TRBJ2-1, with TRBD2 matching 7 bases. Germline values: CDR1 SGHRS, CDR2 YFSETQ. The J segment lost 2 bases and the V segment lost 5 bases, leaving 4 bases of the junction unmatched. This CDR3 region has 14 residues. The CDR3 bases are TGCGCCAGCAGATCTAGCGGAACCTACAATGAGCAGTTCTTC. Its protein is CASRSSGTYNEQFF.